Below are 22 T cell receptor beta chains sequenced from a single sample in a study of blood T cell repertoires in COVID-19. TCRdb's table, derived via immunoSEQ multiplex PCR, lists solely in-frame clones and lacks some. The data show more than 100,000 clones, around 86% seen once. The sequenced sample consisted of peripheral blood. All receptors derive from a woman aged 55-69 years with active or convalescent COVID-19.

The chain links TRBV4-1 to TRBJ2-1; D remains unclear. Germline V gene sequence: CDR1 MGHRA, CDR2 YSYEKL. The CDR3 is made up of 14 amino acids. V lost 4 bases, J lost 2 bases, and 9 bases lay in between. The CDR3 DNA follows: TGCGCCAGCAGCCCCACGGGTGCCTACAATGAGCAGTTCTTC. It translates to CASSPTGAYNEQFF.

For the CDR3, the DNA is TGTGCCAGTAGTATTGGGGCAGGGGGCTATGGCTACACCTTC. Translation gives CASSIGAGGYGYTF. This sequence joins TRBV19 and TRBJ1-2; 7 nucleotides agree with TRBD1. Losses at the gene ends were 3 bases for V and 4 bases for J; bases not matched to a gene: 5. CDR3 size: 14 residues. The V gene's germline CDR1 is LNHDA and CDR2 SQIVND (reference sequence). Full variable domain (outside the CDR3, taken from reference TRBV19 and TRBJ1-2): DGGITQSPKYLFRKEGQNVTLSCEQNLNHDAMYWYRQDPGQGLRLIYYSQIVNDFQKGDIAEGYSVSREKKESFPLTVTSAQKNPTAFYLCASSIGAGGYGYTFGSGTRLTVV.

This clone was detected once. The J gene is TRBJ2-7, the V gene TRBV19; the match to TRBD2 covers 8 bases. J was trimmed by 2 bases and V by 5 bases; bases with no gene match: 2. The CDR3 spans 13 residues. The germline V gene has CDR1 LNHDA and CDR2 SQIVND (reference sequence). Here the CDR3 reads CASSLGLAYEQYV. The CDR3 nucleotides are TGTGCCAGTAGTTTGGGACTAGCCTACGAGCAGTACGTC.

The V call is TRBV5-1, the J call TRBJ2-5, with 7 bases aligning to TRBD2. There are 16 residues in the CDR3. Germline V gene data show CDR1 as SGHRS and CDR2 as YFSETQ. V was pared by 4 bases and J by 5 bases, with 14 bases of the junction left unmatched. CDR3 DNA: TGCGCCAGCAGCCCGGTCCAGCGGGGTGAAGGGGAGACCCAGTACTTC. Protein: CASSPVQRGEGETQYF.

This clone was detected only a few times. This chain connects TRBV9 to TRBJ2-2, with D maybe TRBD1 (6 bases). Trimming stripped 1 base from V and 6 bases from J, with 10 bases between. Germline V gene sequence: CDR1 SGDLS, CDR2 YYNGEE. The CDR3 is made up of 14 amino acids. The CDR3 nucleotides read TGTGCCAGCAGCGTAAGCCCAGGGGCCGGGGAGCTGTTTTTT. Its protein product is CASSVSPGAGELFF. The variable domain in full, with the rest retrieved from reference TRBV9 and TRBJ2-2, is DSGVTQTPKHLITATGQRVTLRCSPRSGDLSVYWYQQSLDQGLQFLIQYYNGEERAKGNILERFSAQQFPDLHSELNLSSLELGDSALYFCASSVSPGAGELFFGEGSRLTVL.

The genes are TRBV11-2 and TRBJ2-1, with a possible D match to TRBD1 (6 bases). The V end was cut by 6 bases, the J end by 4 bases, with 16 bases between. In germline, CDR1 is SGHAT, CDR2 FQNNGV. This CDR3 has 15 amino acids. In nucleotides, the CDR3 is TGTGCCAGCAGGACTGTGAGGGGGACATACAATGAGCAGTTCTTC. Its protein is CASRTVRGTYNEQFF.

This clone was detected once. The chain carries TRBV28 and TRBJ1-6, with 9 bases matching TRBD1. The ends lost 2 bases at V and 9 bases at J; junction bases unmatched: 2. Germline V gene data show CDR1 as MDHEN and CDR2 as SYDVKM. The CDR3 spans 14 residues. DNA for the CDR3: TGTGCCAGCAGTTTAGGGACAGGGCGTTCACCCCTCCACTTT. Amino acids: CASSLGTGRSPLHF.

The V gene is TRBV2, the J gene TRBJ2-2; 7 nucleotides match TRBD1. Germline values: CDR1 SNHLY, CDR2 FYNNEI. Trimming removed 6 bases from V and 3 bases from J; junction bases left unmatched: 7. The CDR3 loop spans 15 amino acids. The CDR3 DNA reads as TGTGCCAGCAGAGCGACAGGGTTGGACACCGGGGAGCTGTTTTTT. Protein product: CASRATGLDTGELFF. Looking up the rest from reference TRBV2 and TRBJ2-2 gives the full variable domain: EPEVTQTPSHQVTQMGQEVILRCVPISNHLYFYWYRQILGQKVEFLVSFYNNEISEKSEIFDDQFSVERPDGSNFTLKIRSTKLEDSAMYFCASRATGLDTGELFFGEGSRLTVL.

The rearrangement uses TRBV4-1 and TRBJ2-2; 8 bases align to TRBD2. Germline CDR1 is MGHRA and CDR2 is YSYEKL. Germline trimming cut 5 bases from V and 2 bases from J; bases unmatched to any gene: 4. This CDR3 has 15 amino acids. CDR3 DNA: TGCGCCAGCAGCAGACTAGCGACAAACACCGGGGAGCTGTTTTTT. Encoded protein: CASSRLATNTGELFF.

The chain joins TRBV4-3 to TRBJ2-3; no definite D call. The CDR3 is 15 residues long. Trimming left V 0 bases short and J 4 bases short, with 11 bases between. Germline V gene sequence: CDR1 LGHNA, CDR2 YSLEER. The CDR3 loop reads CASSQDPSRSDTQYF. DNA of the CDR3: TGCGCCAGCAGCCAAGATCCCAGCAGGTCAGATACGCAGTATTTT.

The chain has TRBV24-1 and TRBJ1-2, with D possibly being TRBD1 (5 bases). The germline V and J ends were trimmed by 5 bases and 2 bases, with 20 bases remaining between them. Germline CDR1 and CDR2: KGHDR and SFDVKD. The CDR3 is 17 residues long. The CDR3 DNA reads as TGTGCCACCAGTGGAACGACCGGGACTGCTTCGAACTATGGCTACACCTTC. Its translation: CATSGTTGTASNYGYTF.

The V call is TRBV12-3 or TRBV12-4, the J call TRBJ1-2, with D perhaps TRBD1 (5 bases). This CDR3 is 13 amino acids long. Trimming shortened V by 6 bases and J by 4 bases, and 12 bases separated the two germline ends. Here the CDR3 DNA reads TGTGCCAGCAGCCACGGACATAGCTATGGCTACACCTTC. This translates into CASSHGHSYGYTF.

V is TRBV28 and J is TRBJ2-3, with D tentatively TRBD1 (5 bases). The CDR3 runs to 13 residues. V lost 7 bases to trimming and J lost 5 bases, with 13 bases between them. Germline V gives CDR1 MDHEN, CDR2 SYDVKM. CDR3 region: CASTLGVGDTQYF. The CDR3 DNA sequence: TGTGCCAGCACGCTAGGGGTCGGAGATACGCAGTATTTT.

This clone was recorded only once. V usage is TRBV5-1 and J usage is TRBJ2-7; D is ambiguous. The CDR3 extends over 13 amino acids. V lost 2 bases and J 2 bases, leaving 8 bases between the germline ends. Germline V CDR1 and CDR2: SGHRS, YFSETQ. CDR3: CASSFDAAYEQYV. The CDR3 coding sequence is TGCGCCAGCAGCTTCGACGCGGCCTACGAGCAGTACGTC.

The rearrangement joins TRBV19 to TRBJ1-2; 8 bases align to TRBD1. Trimming removed 5 bases from V and 7 bases from J; junction bases left unmatched: 0. This CDR3 contains 11 residues. Looked up from germline, CDR1 is LNHDA and CDR2 is SQIVND (reference sequence). CDR3 region: CASSDRGGYTF. For the CDR3, the DNA is TGTGCCAGTAGTGACAGGGGTGGCTACACCTTC.

This clone was picked up a small number of times. CDR3 amino acids: CAWRRGSGNTIYF. The CDR3, as DNA: TGTGCCTGGAGGAGAGGTTCTGGAAACACCATATATTTT. The rearrangement links TRBV30 to TRBJ1-3; no clear D. The CDR3 loop spans 13 amino acids. Germline V gene sequence: CDR1 GTSNPN, CDR2 SVGIG (reference sequence). Trimming shortened V by 3 bases and J by 1 base, and 7 bases separated the two germline ends.

The rearrangement uses TRBV24-1 and TRBJ1-2, with D perhaps matching TRBD1 (5 bases). The V end lost 3 bases, the J end lost 8 bases, and 21 bases lay between the germline ends. The CDR3 covers 16 residues. CDR1 and CDR2 (germline): KGHDR, SFDVKD. The chain's CDR3 is CATSDGAQFGLRGYTF. Here the CDR3 DNA reads TGTGCCACCAGTGATGGGGCCCAATTCGGGCTTCGGGGCTACACCTTC.

V usage is TRBV10-3 and J usage is TRBJ1-2; 10 nucleotides match TRBD1. The CDR3 has 13 residues. Germline assignment: CDR1 ENHRY and CDR2 SYGVKD. With 6 bases clipped from V and 6 bases from J, the junction kept 4 bases outside the gene matches. In nucleotides, the CDR3 is TGTGCCATCAGCGGGACAGGGGAAAATGGCTACACCTTC. Its translation is CAISGTGENGYTF.

The chain has TRBV10-3 and TRBJ1-1, with 9 bases that match TRBD1. Germline V CDR1 and CDR2: ENHRY, SYGVKD. J lost 3 bases, V lost 6 bases, and 11 bases had no gene match. This CDR3 contains 16 residues. CDR3 nucleotides: TGTGCCATCAGGGATTTAGGGACAGGGCCTTACACTGAAGCTTTCTTT. Its translation: CAIRDLGTGPYTEAFF.

The chain combines TRBV6-4 with TRBJ2-2; D is possibly TRBD2 (5 bases). Germline CDR1 MRHNA, CDR2 SNTAGT. The CDR3 is 13 amino acids. V dropped 1 base and J dropped 7 bases, with 7 bases sitting between them. In DNA form, the CDR3 reads TGTGCCAGCAGTGACTTCCGGGGCGGGGAGCTGTTTTTT. It codes for CASSDFRGGELFF.

This clone has only a few counts. The rearrangement uses TRBV12-3 or TRBV12-4 and TRBJ2-1; D is uncertain. CDR3 length: 11 residues. V was trimmed by 6 bases and J by 8 bases, leaving 8 bases between them. The CDR3 DNA reads as TGTGCCAGCAGCCTGAGCCATGAGCAGTTCTTC. Translating gives CASSLSHEQFF.

The J gene is TRBJ2-7, the V gene TRBV11-2; 7 nucleotides align to TRBD1. CDR3 length: 16 residues. The V gene's germline CDR1 is SGHAT and CDR2 FQNNGV. V gave up 5 bases and J gave up 2 bases; unmatched junction bases: 12. CDR3 amino acids: CASSLETGTVAYEQYV. The CDR3 DNA reads TGTGCCAGCAGCCTCGAAACCGGGACAGTGGCCTACGAGCAGTACGTC.